A single sample gave rise to the 28 T cell receptor beta chains below, sequenced in a study of blood T cell repertoires in COVID-19. Method: immunoSEQ multiplex PCR; TCRdb's copy keeps in-frame clones and lacks some. This table has about 480,000 clones, 87% appearing once. Sequenced: PBMCs or T cells enriched from blood (not recorded which). The receptors derive from a woman aged 18-29 years with acute COVID-19.

J is TRBJ2-3 and V is TRBV20-1, with 9 bases lining up with TRBD2. The length of the CDR3 is 15 residues. The V gene end was trimmed by 3 bases and the J gene end by 6 bases; junction bases not matched to a gene: 10. Germline V CDR1 and CDR2: DFQATT, SNEGSKA (reference sequence). In DNA form, the CDR3 reads TGCAGTGCTAGTCGACTGCGGGGGGGCGCCGATACGCAGTATTTT. Amino acid sequence: CSASRLRGGADTQYF.

This clone was recorded a few times. V usage is TRBV5-5 and J usage is TRBJ2-3; 7 nucleotides match TRBD1. J lost 2 bases, V lost 4 bases, and 4 bases had no gene match. The germline CDR1 and CDR2 sequences are SGHKS and YYEKEE (reference sequence). The length of the CDR3 is 14 residues. The CDR3: CASSPGQATDTQYF. CDR3 coding DNA: TGTGCCAGCAGCCCAGGACAGGCCACAGATACGCAGTATTTT. The full variable domain, in which reference TRBV5-5 and TRBJ2-3 provide the parts outside the CDR3, is DAGVTQSPTHLIKTRGQQVTLRCSPISGHKSVSWYQQVLGQGPQFIFQYYEKEERGRGNFPDRFSARQFPNYSSELNVNALLLGDSALYLCASSPGQATDTQYFGPGTRLTVL.

The V gene is TRBV6-4, the J gene TRBJ2-2; D gene ambiguous. Trimming cost V 2 bases and J 6 bases, with 10 bases left between them. CDR1 MRHNA and CDR2 SNTAGT come from the germline V gene. The CDR3 contains 14 residues. The CDR3 loop reads CASSDPIVSGELFF. CDR3 DNA sequence: TGTGCCAGCAGTGACCCTATAGTATCCGGGGAGCTGTTTTTT.

A note on this clone: Other DNA sequences from this sample encode an identical CDR3 as well. The V gene is TRBV18, the J gene TRBJ2-3; D gene unclear. This CDR3 has 12 amino acids. Trimming pared 6 bases from V and 2 bases from J, leaving 6 bases between. The germline V gene encodes CDR1 KGHSH and CDR2 LQKENI. The CDR3 bases are TGTGCCAGCTCCCCTTCCACAGATACGCAGTATTTT. It codes for CASSPSTDTQYF. The full variable domain, completed using reference TRBV18 and TRBJ2-3, is NAGVMQNPRHLVRRRGQEARLRCSPMKGHSHVYWYRQLPEEGLKFMVYLQKENIIDESGMPKERFSAEFPKEGPSILRIQQVVRGDSAAYFCASSPSTDTQYFGPGTRLTVL.

This sequence joins TRBV5-4 and TRBJ2-7; tentative D call: TRBD2 (6 bases). V was pared by 7 bases and J by 3 bases, with 20 bases between. The CDR3 is made up of 15 amino acids. CDR1 and CDR2 (germline): SGHNT, YYREEE (reference sequence). The CDR3 loop is CASVNRDSSRYEQYF. The DNA for the CDR3 is TGTGCCAGCGTAAACCGGGACTCTTCCCGCTACGAGCAGTACTTC.

The rearrangement links TRBV3-1 (or the pseudogene TRBV3-2) to TRBJ1-5, with 9 bases aligning to TRBD1. This CDR3 spans 21 amino acids. Germline V gene sequence: CDR1 LGHDT, CDR2 YNNKEL (reference sequence). With 0 bases clipped from V and 0 bases from J, the junction kept 15 bases outside the gene matches. This CDR3 is CASSQDRLDRGPLYSNQPQHF. CDR3 DNA sequence: TGTGCCAGCAGCCAAGATCGTTTGGACAGGGGTCCCCTGTATAGCAATCAGCCCCAGCATTTT.

The V and J genes are TRBV10-2 and TRBJ1-6; D gene ambiguous. Germline values: CDR1 WSHSY, CDR2 SAAADI. Trimming stripped 7 bases from V and 6 bases from J, with 13 bases between. The CDR3 runs to 14 residues. The CDR3 DNA reads TGCGCCAGCACCGACCGGGTCGTTAATTCACCCCTCCACTTT. It specifies CASTDRVVNSPLHF.

In nucleotides, the CDR3 is TGTGCCAGCAGGGGACACGGGCTGGATGAAAAACTGTTTTTT. The encoded protein is CASRGHGLDEKLFF. The chain links TRBV6-5 to TRBJ1-4, with D possibly TRBD1 on 6 matching bases. V was clipped by 6 bases and J by 6 bases, with 14 bases between them. This CDR3 region has 14 residues. Germline-derived CDR1 and CDR2 are MNHEY and SVGAGI.

The chain carries TRBV28 and TRBJ2-1; the D is unclear. V was cut by 8 bases and J by 3 bases, with 11 bases left in between. The CDR3 contains 13 residues. Germline V lookup: CDR1 MDHEN, CDR2 SYDVKM. Here the CDR3 reads CASRVGFYNEQFF. The CDR3 coding sequence is TGTGCCAGCCGGGTCGGCTTCTACAATGAGCAGTTCTTC.

J is TRBJ1-6 and V is TRBV28; 9 positions agree with TRBD1. V gave up 5 bases and J gave up 5 bases; unmatched junction bases: 4. This CDR3 is built from 15 residues. The germline V gene encodes CDR1 MDHEN and CDR2 SYDVKM. CDR3 sequence reads: CASSTGTGNNSPLHF. The CDR3 coding sequence is TGTGCCAGCAGTACCGGGACAGGGAATAATTCACCCCTCCACTTT.

This clone was seen only once. V is TRBV7-9 and J is TRBJ2-7, with 12 bases aligning to TRBD2. The CDR3 spans 14 residues. CDR1 is SEHNR, CDR2 FQNEAQ, per germline (reference sequence). Trimming took 4 bases from V and 3 from J; bases not matched to a gene: 1. This chain's CDR3 is CASSSSGRVYEQYF. The CDR3 DNA reads TGTGCCAGCAGCTCTAGCGGGAGGGTCTACGAGCAGTACTTC.

This rearrangement joins TRBV15 to TRBJ2-5; D perhaps matches TRBD2 (5 bases). Trimming pared 5 bases from V and 5 bases from J, leaving 15 bases between. The CDR3 totals 14 residues. Germline CDR1 is LNHNV and CDR2 is YYDKDF (reference sequence). CDR3 sequence: CATSPLTGWETQYF. Written as DNA, the CDR3 is TGTGCCACCAGCCCCCTGACGGGGTGGGAGACCCAGTACTTC.

The chain employs TRBV11-2 and TRBJ2-7; D possibly corresponds to TRBD2 (6 bases). The CDR3 has 16 amino acids. The V gene lost 0 bases and the J gene lost 1 base, with 13 bases spanning the gap. CDR1 SGHAT and CDR2 FQNNGV come from the germline V gene. CDR3 coding DNA: TGTGCCAGCAGCTTAGAAGCGGCGGGACCATCCTACGAGCAGTACTTC. Translating it yields CASSLEAAGPSYEQYF.

This clone was seen a single time. The gene calls are TRBV2 and TRBJ1-5; no clear D. Germline values: CDR1 SNHLY, CDR2 FYNNEI. V was pared by 2 bases and J by 5 bases, with 10 bases between. The CDR3 is made up of 14 amino acids. CDR3 in amino acids: CASSEFGRDQPQHF. The CDR3 DNA sequence: TGTGCCAGCAGTGAATTTGGGAGGGATCAGCCCCAGCATTTT.

This rearrangement joins TRBV27 to TRBJ1-4, with 8 bases identical to TRBD1. The V gene end was trimmed by 6 bases and the J gene end by 0 bases; junction bases not matched to a gene: 9. The V gene's germline CDR1 is MNHEY and CDR2 SMNVEV (reference sequence). The CDR3 extends over 17 amino acids. CDR3 sequence: CASSGTGLIATNEKLFF. Here the CDR3 DNA reads TGTGCCAGCAGCGGGACAGGATTGATTGCAACTAATGAAAAACTGTTTTTT.

The chain couples TRBV5-1 to TRBJ1-2; TRBD1 is a possible D gene (5 bases). Germline values: CDR1 SGHRS, CDR2 YFSETQ. The V end was cut by 1 base, the J end by 6 bases, with 10 bases between. The CDR3 runs to 13 residues. For the CDR3, the DNA is TGCGCCAGCAGCTTGTTGGCGGACAATGGCTACACCTTC. This sequence encodes CASSLLADNGYTF.

V and J are TRBV4-3 and TRBJ1-2; maybe TRBD1 (5 bases). The CDR3 runs 15 residues. Deletions cut 0 bases from V and 8 bases from J, with 16 bases between. Germline loops: CDR1 LGHNA, CDR2 YSLEER. CDR3 region: CASSQEGGGGRGYTF. The DNA for the CDR3 is TGCGCCAGCAGCCAAGAAGGTGGGGGGGGTAGAGGCTACACCTTC.

This clone was observed a handful of times. This chain joins TRBV7-8 and TRBJ1-1; the D is unclear. Germline assignment: CDR1 SGHVS and CDR2 FQNEAQ. The length of the CDR3 is 14 residues. V dropped 5 bases and J dropped 5 bases, with 15 bases sitting between them. The CDR3 sequence is CASSPGELGTEAFF. In DNA, the CDR3 is TGTGCCAGCAGCCCTGGGGAGTTAGGGACTGAAGCTTTCTTT.

The rearrangement links TRBV28 to TRBJ1-6; D is ambiguous. Per the germline V gene, CDR1 is MDHEN and CDR2 is SYDVKM. The CDR3 has 16 residues. V was pared by 7 bases and J by 9 bases, with 22 bases between. CDR3 nucleotide sequence: TGTGCCAGCACACTAAATGGGTCTCCGGCCGGTTCACCCCTCCACTTT. It is translated as CASTLNGSPAGSPLHF. Full variable domain (missing parts from reference TRBV28 and TRBJ1-6): DVKVTQSSRYLVKRTGEKVFLECVQDMDHENMFWYRQDPGLGLRLIYFSYDVKMKEKGDIPEGYSVSREKKERFSLILESASTNQTSMYLCASTLNGSPAGSPLHFGNGTRLTVT.

V gene TRBV5-1 combines with J gene TRBJ2-7, with D perhaps matching TRBD1 (5 bases). CDR1 is SGHRS, CDR2 YFSETQ, per germline. The ends were cut back, 1 base at V and 0 bases at J, with 17 bases in the middle. The CDR3 extends over 17 amino acids. The chain's CDR3 is CASSLTAGSLSSYEQYF. The DNA of the CDR3 is TGCGCCAGCAGCTTGACAGCAGGGTCCCTTAGCTCCTACGAGCAGTACTTC.

This chain connects TRBV29-1 to TRBJ1-2; no reliable D call. With 8 bases removed from V and 3 bases from J, the gap between germline ends came to 13 bases. CDR1 is SQVTM, CDR2 ANQGSEA, per germline. There are 12 residues in the CDR3. CDR3 amino acids: CSTLEGDYGYTF. CDR3 DNA sequence: TGCAGCACGTTAGAGGGTGACTATGGCTACACCTTC.

V gene TRBV18 combines with J gene TRBJ1-4; unclear D gene. The V end lost 6 bases, the J end lost 8 bases, and 19 bases lay between the germline ends. The germline CDR1 and CDR2 sequences are KGHSH and LQKENI. The CDR3 length is 15 residues. CDR3 protein: CASSLGEVLMEKLFF. CDR3 nucleotide sequence: TGTGCCAGCTCCCTTGGGGAGGTTTTGATGGAAAAACTGTTTTTT.

The genes are TRBV7-6 and TRBJ2-3, with 14 bases that match TRBD2. V lost 8 bases, J lost 0 bases, and 10 bases stayed unmatched. Germline CDR1 is SGHVS and CDR2 is FNYEAQ. The CDR3 runs 18 residues. The DNA for the CDR3 is TGTGCCAGCTCCTTAGGGACTAGCGGGAGTTCCAGCACAGATACGCAGTATTTT. It yields the protein CASSLGTSGSSSTDTQYF.

The rearrangement joins TRBV15 to TRBJ2-3; perhaps TRBD2 as D (7 bases). The CDR3 is 15 residues long. Germline CDR1 reads LNHNV; CDR2 reads YYDKDF (reference sequence). V lost 1 base and J 4 bases, leaving 12 bases between the germline ends. The CDR3 DNA is TGTGCCACCAGCAGAGGGAGGGGGGGCGCAGATACGCAGTATTTT. Protein sequence: CATSRGRGGADTQYF.

This clone was recorded only once. The chain combines TRBV18 with TRBJ2-1; TRBD1 aligns across 9 bases. The junction had 7 bases not matched to a gene; V was cut back by 4 bases and J by 3 bases. The CDR3 contains 16 residues. Per the germline V gene, CDR1 is KGHSH and CDR2 is LQKENI. The CDR3 loop is CASSHTRDRVYNEQFF. The CDR3 DNA follows: TGTGCCAGCTCACACACCCGGGACAGGGTCTACAATGAGCAGTTCTTC.

This chain joins TRBV9 and TRBJ2-1; a weak D match, TRBD2 (5 bases). V lost 0 bases and J 8 bases, leaving 12 bases between the germline ends. Germline V gene sequence: CDR1 SGDLS, CDR2 YYNGEE. The CDR3 has 14 amino acids. This CDR3 is CASSVGAQRDEQFF. The CDR3 DNA reads TGTGCCAGCAGCGTAGGGGCCCAGAGGGATGAGCAGTTCTTC.

This chain uses TRBV28 with TRBJ1-5; the D is unclear. CDR3 length: 13 amino acids. Germline values: CDR1 MDHEN, CDR2 SYDVKM. The V and J ends lost 5 bases and 2 bases respectively, with 7 bases between them. CDR3 DNA sequence: TGTGCCAGCAGTCCATCAGGCAATCAGCCCCAGCATTTT. This sequence encodes CASSPSGNQPQHF.

The chain employs TRBV29-1 and TRBJ1-2; possible D gene TRBD1, 5 bases. Trimming shortened V by 1 base and J by 4 bases, and 10 bases separated the two germline ends. Germline V gene data show CDR1 as SQVTM and CDR2 as ANQGSEA. This CDR3 spans 13 amino acids. The CDR3 spells CSVEVDTGYGYTF. The CDR3 DNA reads as TGCAGCGTTGAAGTGGACACCGGCTATGGCTACACCTTC.